This T cell receptor (beta chain) was captured in a study of blood T cell repertoires in COVID-19. Study in general: There were acute and convalescent COVID-19 samples, and they came from the United States, Italy and Spain. The cDNA or gDNA used as material had been derived from T cells, B-cell-depleted T cells, or PBMCs.

This table comes from immunoSEQ multiplex PCR, and its TCRdb copy is limited to in-frame clones, with some not included. Among about 210,000 clones listed, roughly four fifths were seen once. The CDR3 is made up of 15 amino acids. Per the germline V gene, CDR1 is SGHNT and CDR2 is YYREEE (reference sequence). Trimming removed 4 bases from V and 2 bases from J, with 13 bases in between. The sequencing sample was made of peripheral blood. V is TRBV5-4 and J is TRBJ2-1; D gene uncertain. This TCR was sampled from a woman aged 40 to 50 with acute or convalescent COVID-19. CDR3: CASSPAAQAYNEQFF. DNA for the CDR3: TGTGCCAGCAGCCCGGCAGCGCAAGCCTACAATGAGCAGTTCTTC.